One TCR beta chain is described in this entry. CDR3 size: 14 residues. CDR1 and CDR2 (germline): DFQATT, SNEGSKA (reference sequence). V lost 6 bases and J lost 5; bases outside the gene matches: 11. These data originate in a study of CD8 T cells in Susac syndrome. With random hexamers, reverse transcription was performed on roughly 0.45 to 1 ug of RNA. Amplification of TCR beta CDR3 spanned 54 Vbeta and 13 Jbeta via immunoSEQ multiplex PCR. TCRdb itself ran the immunoSEQ multiplex PCR reads through MiXCR, one entry per CDR3 protein. The sample holds over 100,000 distinct CDR3 sequences, about 95% seen once.

Material: CD4+ T cells from PBMCs. V usage is TRBV20-1 and J usage is TRBJ2-3; 7 bases line up with TRBD2. The origin of this receptor is a human donor in good health. The CDR3, as DNA: TGCAGTGCCAGTCCGGTGCGGGAGCTAGATACGCAGTATTTT. Encoded protein: CSASPVRELDTQYF.